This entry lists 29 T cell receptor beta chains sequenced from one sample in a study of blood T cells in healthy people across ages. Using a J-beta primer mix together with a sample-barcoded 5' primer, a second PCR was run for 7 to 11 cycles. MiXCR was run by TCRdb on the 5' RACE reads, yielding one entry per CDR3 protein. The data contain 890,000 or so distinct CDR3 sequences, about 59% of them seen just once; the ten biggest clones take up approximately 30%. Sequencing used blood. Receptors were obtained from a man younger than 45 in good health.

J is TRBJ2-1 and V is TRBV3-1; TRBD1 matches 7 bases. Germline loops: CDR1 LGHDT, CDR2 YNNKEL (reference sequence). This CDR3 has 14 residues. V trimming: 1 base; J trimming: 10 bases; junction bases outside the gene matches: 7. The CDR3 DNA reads TGTGCCAGCAGCCAAGGTCGTCGAGGGGGCGAGCAGTTCTTC. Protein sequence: CASSQGRRGGEQFF.

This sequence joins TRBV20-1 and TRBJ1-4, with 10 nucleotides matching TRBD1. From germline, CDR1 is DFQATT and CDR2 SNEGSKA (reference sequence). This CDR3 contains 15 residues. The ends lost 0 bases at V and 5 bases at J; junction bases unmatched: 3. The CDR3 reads CSARDRTGGNEKLFF. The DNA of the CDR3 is TGCAGTGCTAGAGATCGGACAGGGGGGAATGAAAAACTGTTTTTT.

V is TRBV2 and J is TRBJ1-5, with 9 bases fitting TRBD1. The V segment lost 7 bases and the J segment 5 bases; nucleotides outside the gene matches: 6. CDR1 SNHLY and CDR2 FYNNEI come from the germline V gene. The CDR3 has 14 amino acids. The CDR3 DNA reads TGTGCCAGCACCAGGGGACAGGGCTATCAGCCCCAGCATTTT. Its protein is CASTRGQGYQPQHF.

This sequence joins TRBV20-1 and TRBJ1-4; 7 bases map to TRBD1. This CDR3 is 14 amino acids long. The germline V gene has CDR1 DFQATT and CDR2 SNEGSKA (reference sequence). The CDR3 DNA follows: TGCAGCGCTTCTCAGGGGGTCACTAATGAAAAACTGTTTTTT. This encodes CSASQGVTNEKLFF.

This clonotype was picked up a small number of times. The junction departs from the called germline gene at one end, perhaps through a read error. The CDR3 sequence is CASSEEGATKQFF. The CDR3 region has the DNA TGTGCCAGCAGCGAAGAGGGGGCTACCAAGCAGTTCTTC. The rearrangement links TRBV2 to TRBJ2-1; the match to TRBD1 covers 7 bases. The CDR3 totals 13 residues. CDR1 and CDR2 (germline): SNHLY, FYNNEI. The whole variable domain, filled in from reference TRBV2 and TRBJ2-1, reads EPEVTQTPSHQVTQMGQEVILRCVPISNHLYFYWYRQILGQKVEFLVSFYNNEISEKSEIFDDQFSVERPDGSNFTLKIRSTKLEDSAMYFCASSEEGATKQFFGPGTRLTVL.

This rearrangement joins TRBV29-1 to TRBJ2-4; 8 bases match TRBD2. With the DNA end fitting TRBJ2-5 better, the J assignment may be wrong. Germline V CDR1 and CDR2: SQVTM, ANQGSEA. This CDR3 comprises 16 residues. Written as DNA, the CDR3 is TGCAGCGTTGAAGATTGGAAGCGGGGGTCACAAGAGACCCAGTACTTC. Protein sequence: CSVEDWKRGSQETQYF.

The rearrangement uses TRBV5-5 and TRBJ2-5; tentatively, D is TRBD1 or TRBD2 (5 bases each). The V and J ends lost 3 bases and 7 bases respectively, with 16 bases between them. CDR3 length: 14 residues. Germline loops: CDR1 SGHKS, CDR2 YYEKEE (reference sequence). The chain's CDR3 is CASSYRDPGATQYF. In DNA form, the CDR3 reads TGTGCCAGCAGCTACCGGGACCCCGGTGCGACCCAGTACTTC.

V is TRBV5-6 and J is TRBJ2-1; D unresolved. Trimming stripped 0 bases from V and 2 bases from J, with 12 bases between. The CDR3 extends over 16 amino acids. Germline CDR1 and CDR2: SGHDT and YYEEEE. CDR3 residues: CASSLVGYGAYNEQFF. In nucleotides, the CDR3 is TGTGCCAGCAGCTTGGTCGGATATGGGGCCTACAATGAGCAGTTCTTC.

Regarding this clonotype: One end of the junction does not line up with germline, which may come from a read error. DNA of the CDR3: TGTGCCAGCAGCCTGACCGGGTCCGGGGCCAGCGTCCTGACTTTC. It encodes CASSLTGSGASVLTF. The chain links TRBV7-6 to TRBJ2-6, with D tentatively TRBD1 or TRBD2 (5 bases each). The CDR3 covers 15 residues. Germline CDR1 SGHVS, CDR2 FNYEAQ.

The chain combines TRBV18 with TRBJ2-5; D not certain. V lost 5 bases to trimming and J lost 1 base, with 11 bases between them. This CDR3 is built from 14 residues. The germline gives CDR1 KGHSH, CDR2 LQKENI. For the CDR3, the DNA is TGTGCCAGCTCAACGGCGACGGCCCAAGAGACCCAGTACTTC. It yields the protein CASSTATAQETQYF. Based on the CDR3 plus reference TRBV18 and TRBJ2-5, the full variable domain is NAGVMQNPRHLVRRRGQEARLRCSPMKGHSHVYWYRQLPEEGLKFMVYLQKENIIDESGMPKERFSAEFPKEGPSILRIQQVVRGDSAAYFCASSTATAQETQYFGPGTRLLVL.

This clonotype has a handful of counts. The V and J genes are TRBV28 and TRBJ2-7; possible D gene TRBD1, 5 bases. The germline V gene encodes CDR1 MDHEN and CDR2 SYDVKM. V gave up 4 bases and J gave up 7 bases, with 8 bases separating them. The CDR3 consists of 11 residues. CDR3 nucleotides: TGTGCCAGCAGTTCAGGGTGGGAGCAGTACTTC. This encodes CASSSGWEQYF.

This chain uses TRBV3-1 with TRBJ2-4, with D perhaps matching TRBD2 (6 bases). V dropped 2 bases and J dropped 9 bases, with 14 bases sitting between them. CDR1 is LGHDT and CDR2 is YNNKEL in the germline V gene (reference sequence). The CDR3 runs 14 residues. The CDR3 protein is CASSQSRDGGIQYF. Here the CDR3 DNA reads TGTGCCAGCAGCCAATCGCGGGACGGGGGCATTCAGTACTTC.

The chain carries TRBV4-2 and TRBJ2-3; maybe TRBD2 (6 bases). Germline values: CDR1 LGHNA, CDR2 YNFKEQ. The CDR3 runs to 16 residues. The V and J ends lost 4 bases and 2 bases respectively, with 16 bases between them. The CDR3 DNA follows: TGTGCCAGCAGCCTCGGGGGAGCCCGGCCCACAGATACGCAGTATTTT. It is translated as CASSLGGARPTDTQYF.

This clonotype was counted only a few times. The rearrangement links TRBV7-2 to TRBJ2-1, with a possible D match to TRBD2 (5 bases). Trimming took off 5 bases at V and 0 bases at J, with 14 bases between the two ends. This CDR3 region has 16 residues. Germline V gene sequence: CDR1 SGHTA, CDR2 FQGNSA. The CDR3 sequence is CASSRGGSSSYNEQFF. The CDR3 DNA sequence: TGTGCCAGCAGCCGAGGAGGCTCGAGCTCCTACAATGAGCAGTTCTTC.

CDR3 bases: TGTGCCAGCAGCCGAAACCAGGGGACGAACCAAGAGACCCAGTACTTC. This sequence encodes CASSRNQGTNQETQYF. This rearrangement joins TRBV7-2 to TRBJ2-5, with TRBD1 as a possible D gene (6 bases). Trimming removed 5 bases at V and 0 bases at J, with 16 bases between. CDR1 is SGHTA and CDR2 is FQGNSA in the germline V gene. The CDR3 runs to 16 residues.

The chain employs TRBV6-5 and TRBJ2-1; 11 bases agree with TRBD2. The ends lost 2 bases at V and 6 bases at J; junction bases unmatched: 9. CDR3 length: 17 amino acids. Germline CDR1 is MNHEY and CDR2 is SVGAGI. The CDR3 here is CASSYDTSGGLGNEQFF. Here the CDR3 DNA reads TGTGCCAGCAGTTACGACACTAGCGGGGGTCTAGGCAATGAGCAGTTCTTC.

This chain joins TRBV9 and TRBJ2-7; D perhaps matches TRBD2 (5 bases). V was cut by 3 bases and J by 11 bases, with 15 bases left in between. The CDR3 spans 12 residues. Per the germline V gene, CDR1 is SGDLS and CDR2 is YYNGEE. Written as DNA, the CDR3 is TGTGCCAGCAGCGGCGCAGAAGGGCGGGAGTACTTC. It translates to CASSGAEGREYF. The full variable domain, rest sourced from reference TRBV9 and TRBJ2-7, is DSGVTQTPKHLITATGQRVTLRCSPRSGDLSVYWYQQSLDQGLQFLIQYYNGEERAKGNILERFSAQQFPDLHSELNLSSLELGDSALYFCASSGAEGREYFGPGTRLTVT.

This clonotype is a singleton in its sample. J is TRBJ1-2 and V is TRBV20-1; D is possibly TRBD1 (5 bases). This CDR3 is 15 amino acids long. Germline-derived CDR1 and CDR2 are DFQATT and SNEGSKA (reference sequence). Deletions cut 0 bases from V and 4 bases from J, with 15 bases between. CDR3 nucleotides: TGCAGTGCTAGAGATATAGCGGGGGGGTTCTATGGCTACACCTTC. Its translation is CSARDIAGGFYGYTF.

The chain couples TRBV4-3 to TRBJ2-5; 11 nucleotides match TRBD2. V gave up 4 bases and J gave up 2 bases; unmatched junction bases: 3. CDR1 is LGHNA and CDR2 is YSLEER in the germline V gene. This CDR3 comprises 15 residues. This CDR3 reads CASSRGTSGQETQYF. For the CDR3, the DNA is TGCGCCAGCAGCCGTGGGACTAGCGGACAAGAGACCCAGTACTTC.

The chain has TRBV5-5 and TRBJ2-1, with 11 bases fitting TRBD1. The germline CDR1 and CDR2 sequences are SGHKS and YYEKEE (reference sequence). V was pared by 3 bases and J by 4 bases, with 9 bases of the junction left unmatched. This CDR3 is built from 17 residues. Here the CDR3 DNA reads TGTGCCAGCAGCTATAGACCGGGACAGGGGGTTTACAATGAGCAGTTCTTC. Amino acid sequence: CASSYRPGQGVYNEQFF.

DNA for the CDR3: TGCGCCAGCAGTCGACAGGCACCGGGGGAGCTGTTTTTT. Its translation is CASSRQAPGELFF. V is TRBV4-3 and J is TRBJ2-2, with D perhaps TRBD1 (6 bases). CDR3 size: 13 residues. The germline V gene has CDR1 LGHNA and CDR2 YSLEER. Trimming shortened V by 6 bases and J by 8 bases, and 13 bases separated the two germline ends.

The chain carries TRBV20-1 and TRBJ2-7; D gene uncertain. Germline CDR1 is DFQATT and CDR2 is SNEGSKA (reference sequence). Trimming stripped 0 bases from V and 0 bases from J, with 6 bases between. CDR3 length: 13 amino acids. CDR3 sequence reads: CSARDGLSYEQYF. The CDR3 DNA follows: TGCAGTGCTAGAGATGGGCTCTCCTACGAGCAGTACTTC.

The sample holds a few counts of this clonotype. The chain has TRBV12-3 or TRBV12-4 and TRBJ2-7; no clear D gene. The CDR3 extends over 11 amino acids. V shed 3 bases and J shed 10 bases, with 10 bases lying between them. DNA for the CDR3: TGTGCCAGCAGTTTGGAGTGGGCCCAGTACTTC. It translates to CASSLEWAQYF.

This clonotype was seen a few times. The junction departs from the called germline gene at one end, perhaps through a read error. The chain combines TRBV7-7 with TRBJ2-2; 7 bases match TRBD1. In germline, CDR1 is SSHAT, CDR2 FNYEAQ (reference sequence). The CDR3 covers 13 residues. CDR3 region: CASSLDRAGELFF. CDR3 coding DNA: TGTGCTAGCAGCTTAGACAGGGCCGGGGAGCTGTTTTTT.

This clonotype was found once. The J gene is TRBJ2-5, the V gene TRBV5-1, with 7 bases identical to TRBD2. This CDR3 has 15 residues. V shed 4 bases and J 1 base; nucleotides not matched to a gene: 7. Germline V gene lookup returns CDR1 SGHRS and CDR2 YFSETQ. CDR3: CASSSRASGQETQYF. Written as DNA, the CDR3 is TGCGCCAGCAGCAGTAGGGCTAGCGGCCAAGAGACCCAGTACTTC.

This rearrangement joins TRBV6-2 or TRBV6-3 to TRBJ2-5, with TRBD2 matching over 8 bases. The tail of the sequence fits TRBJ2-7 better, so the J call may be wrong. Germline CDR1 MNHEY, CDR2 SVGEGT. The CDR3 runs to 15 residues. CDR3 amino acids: CASSPSGLGSAEQYF. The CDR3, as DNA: TGTGCCAGCAGTCCATCGGGACTAGGATCCGCCGAGCAGTACTTC.

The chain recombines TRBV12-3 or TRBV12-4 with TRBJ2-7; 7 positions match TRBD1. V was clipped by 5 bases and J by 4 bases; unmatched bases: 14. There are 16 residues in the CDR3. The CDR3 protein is CASSRDSHIPSYEQYF. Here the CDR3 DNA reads TGTGCCAGCAGTCGGGACAGCCACATCCCCTCTTACGAGCAGTACTTC.

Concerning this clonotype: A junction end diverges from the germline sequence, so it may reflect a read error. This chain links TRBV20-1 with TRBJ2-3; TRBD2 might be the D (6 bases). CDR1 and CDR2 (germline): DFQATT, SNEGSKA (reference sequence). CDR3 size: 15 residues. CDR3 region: CSAPARGLPTETQYF. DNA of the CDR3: TGCAGTGCCCCCGCTAGGGGACTCCCCACAGAGACGCAGTATTTT.

The CDR3 nucleotides are TGTGCCAGCAGCGTAGGAAGGTCCGCAGATACGCAGTATTTT. Protein: CASSVGRSADTQYF. The gene calls are TRBV9 and TRBJ2-3; the D is unclear. CDR1 is SGDLS, CDR2 YYNGEE, per germline. V lost 0 bases and J lost 4, with 9 bases in between. The CDR3 loop spans 14 amino acids.